This entry concerns a single T cell receptor beta chain. The sample belongs to a study of shared clonotypes between healthy human individuals. The repertoire was sequenced with immunoSEQ multiplex PCR; TCRdb's copy has only in-frame clones and lacks some. Of 2 million to 2.5 million clones listed, 80% to 95% are singletons. The source is a man aged 18 to 30 in good health. Some clones in this sample may be carry-over from other donors' samples. Material: naive CD4+ T cells from PBMCs. As for subset: CD45RA+ positively selected.

In nucleotides, the CDR3 is TGTGCCATCAGTGAGTCTTGGGGCTACACCTTC. This gives the protein CAISESWGYTF. The V and J genes are TRBV10-3 and TRBJ1-2; D is unresolved. Trimming removed 0 bases from V and 8 bases from J, with 4 bases in between. CDR3 size: 11 residues. CDR1 and CDR2 (germline): ENHRY, SYGVKD.